The 10 T cell receptor beta chains below were found in one sample sequenced in a study of T-cell memory formation after mild COVID-19 (dated by TCRdb to the early 2020s). Library generation was performed with 5' RACE. TCRdb names Illumina NovaSeq 6000 as the instrument used. TCRdb reworked the public reads: Q25 trimming with fastp, MiXCR clone assembly, productive beta chains retained. Rows matching on CDR3 protein sequence are summarized as one entry with the most common DNA and genes. A total of 390,000 or so distinct CDR3 sequences appear in this sample, about a sixth of them only once. The ten most abundant clones make up around a fifth of the sample. Sequencing input: PBMCs or a T cell subset sorted from them (not recorded which). All receptors derive from a man between 18 and 29 years old who had mild COVID-19 (a few samples of this study predate the infection). The sample titles of this study are shuffled in the database, so cell type and time point are left out; the donor was told from shared clones.

This rearrangement joins TRBV12-3 or TRBV12-4 to TRBJ1-1; D not resolved. The V end lost 1 base, the J end lost 4 bases, and 10 bases lay between the germline ends. The CDR3 contains 14 residues. CDR3 in DNA: TGTGCCAGCAGTTTAGAGGTCCCGGGCACTGAAGCTTTCTTT. Translating gives CASSLEVPGTEAFF.

This clonotype was counted only a few times. This chain uses TRBV12-3 or TRBV12-4 with TRBJ2-1; TRBD1 matches 8 bases. This CDR3 is 15 amino acids long. Trimming cost V 2 bases and J 5 bases; bases outside gene matches: 5. CDR3 residues: CASSLYGTGDNEQFF. Written as DNA, the CDR3 is TGTGCCAGCAGTTTATATGGGACAGGAGACAATGAGCAGTTCTTC.

This rearrangement joins TRBV7-9 to TRBJ2-7, with D tentatively TRBD1 (7 bases). Germline V CDR1 and CDR2: SEHNR, FQNEAQ (reference sequence). The V end was cut by 4 bases, the J end by 8 bases, with 27 bases between. The CDR3 consists of 17 residues. The CDR3 reads CASSSTTGQGGWYKQYV. The DNA for the CDR3 is TGTGCCAGCAGCTCCACAACCGGGCAGGGGGGCTGGTACAAGCAGTACGTC.

The chain uses TRBV7-2 and TRBJ2-5, with 8 bases fitting TRBD2. Germline CDR1 SGHTA, CDR2 FQGNSA. J was trimmed by 5 bases and V by 8 bases; bases with no gene match: 4. The CDR3 is 12 residues long. The chain's CDR3 is CASVSGEETQYF. The CDR3 nucleotides are TGTGCCAGCGTTAGCGGGGAGGAGACCCAGTACTTC.

This clonotype has a handful of counts. J is TRBJ2-7 and V is TRBV20-1, with TRBD1 as a possible D gene (5 bases). Germline values: CDR1 DFQATT, CDR2 SNEGSKA (reference sequence). This CDR3 has 17 amino acids. V shed 0 bases and J shed 3 bases, with 21 bases lying between them. The CDR3 sequence is CSARDRRKQAILYEQYF. DNA of the CDR3: TGCAGTGCTAGAGATCGGCGCAAACAGGCGATACTCTACGAGCAGTACTTC.

The V and J genes are TRBV19 and TRBJ1-1; 12 nucleotides line up with TRBD1. Trimming at V came to 0 bases and at J to 5 bases, leaving 1 base not matched to a gene. This CDR3 contains 15 residues. Germline V CDR1 and CDR2: LNHDA, SQIVND (reference sequence). The CDR3 region is CASSIEGQGATEAFF. In DNA, the CDR3 is TGTGCCAGTAGTATAGAGGGACAGGGGGCTACTGAAGCTTTCTTT. Full variable domain (rest looked up from reference TRBV19 and TRBJ1-1): DGGITQSPKYLFRKEGQNVTLSCEQNLNHDAMYWYRQDPGQGLRLIYYSQIVNDFQKGDIAEGYSVSREKKESFPLTVTSAQKNPTAFYLCASSIEGQGATEAFFGQGTRLTVV.

This clonotype was observed at least ten times. The chain combines TRBV7-3 with TRBJ2-2, with 8 bases aligning to TRBD1. The CDR3 totals 13 residues. The trim removed 4 bases at V and 6 bases at J, leaving 1 base unmatched. The germline V gene encodes CDR1 SGHTA and CDR2 FQGTGA. CDR3 region: CASSSTGAGELFF. The CDR3, as DNA: TGTGCCAGCAGCTCGACAGGGGCCGGGGAGCTGTTTTTT. The full variable domain, completed using reference TRBV7-3 and TRBJ2-2, is GAGVSQTPSNKVTEKGKYVELRCDPISGHTALYWYRQSLGQGPEFLIYFQGTGAADDSGLPNDRFFAVRPEGSVSTLKIQRTERGDSAVYLCASSSTGAGELFFGEGSRLTVL.

The V and J genes are TRBV10-2 and TRBJ2-1; D may be TRBD1 or TRBD2 (5 bases each). The CDR3 sequence is 15 residues long. Trimming cost V 8 bases and J 4 bases, with 18 bases left between them. Per germline, CDR1 WSHSY and CDR2 SAAADI. Written as DNA, the CDR3 is TGCGCCAGCTTCAGCTCCCGGGACCCTTACAATGAGCAGTTCTTC. Its translation: CASFSSRDPYNEQFF.

This clonotype was recorded a few times. The genes are TRBV29-1 and TRBJ2-1; 10 positions agree with TRBD1. The CDR3 spans 15 residues. The J segment lost 8 bases and the V segment lost 2 bases, leaving 9 bases of the junction unmatched. CDR1 and CDR2 from the germline V gene are SQVTM and ANQGSEA. The CDR3 nucleotides are TGCAGCGTTGAACGTGGGACAGGGGCCGTGGATGAGCAGTTCTTC. It encodes CSVERGTGAVDEQFF.

This clonotype came up a few times. V gene TRBV12-3 or TRBV12-4 combines with J gene TRBJ2-3, with TRBD1 identical over 7 bases. V lost 6 bases and J lost 3; bases outside the gene matches: 9. There are 15 residues in the CDR3. CDR3 region: CASRSQGKPTDTQYF. The CDR3 region has the DNA TGTGCCAGCAGATCACAGGGGAAACCGACAGATACGCAGTATTTT.